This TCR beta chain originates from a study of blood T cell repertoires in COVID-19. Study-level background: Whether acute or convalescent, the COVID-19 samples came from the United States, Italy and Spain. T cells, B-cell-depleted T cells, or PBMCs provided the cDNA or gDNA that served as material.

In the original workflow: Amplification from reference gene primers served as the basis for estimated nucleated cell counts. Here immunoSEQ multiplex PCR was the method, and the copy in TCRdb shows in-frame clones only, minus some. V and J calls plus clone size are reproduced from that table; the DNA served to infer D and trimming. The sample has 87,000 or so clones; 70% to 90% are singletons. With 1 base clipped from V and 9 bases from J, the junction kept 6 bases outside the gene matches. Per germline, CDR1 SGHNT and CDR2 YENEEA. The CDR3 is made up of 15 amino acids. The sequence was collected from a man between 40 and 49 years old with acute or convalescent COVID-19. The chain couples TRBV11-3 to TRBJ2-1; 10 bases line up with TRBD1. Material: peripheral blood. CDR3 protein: CASSLVGQGLSEQFF. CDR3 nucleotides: TGTGCCAGCAGCTTAGTGGGACAGGGGTTGAGTGAGCAGTTCTTC.